This T cell receptor (beta chain) was documented in a study of CD8 T cells in Susac syndrome. Reverse transcription of about 0.45 to 1 ug RNA was carried out with random hexamers. Each CDR3 protein gets one entry after TCRdb re-called the immunoSEQ multiplex PCR reads with MiXCR. The data contain a few hundred thousand distinct CDR3 sequences, about 94% of them singletons. This clonotype was recorded once. The clonotype was recovered from a human donor with multiple sclerosis. What was sequenced was CD4+ T cells from PBMCs.

CDR3 sequence reads: CASTQTGGSNQPQHF. The CDR3 region has the DNA TGTGCCAGCACCCAGACAGGGGGTAGCAATCAGCCCCAGCATTTT. This sequence joins TRBV12-3 or TRBV12-4 and TRBJ1-5; 9 positions agree with TRBD1. V lost 7 bases and J lost 0; bases outside the gene matches: 4. The CDR3 spans 15 residues.